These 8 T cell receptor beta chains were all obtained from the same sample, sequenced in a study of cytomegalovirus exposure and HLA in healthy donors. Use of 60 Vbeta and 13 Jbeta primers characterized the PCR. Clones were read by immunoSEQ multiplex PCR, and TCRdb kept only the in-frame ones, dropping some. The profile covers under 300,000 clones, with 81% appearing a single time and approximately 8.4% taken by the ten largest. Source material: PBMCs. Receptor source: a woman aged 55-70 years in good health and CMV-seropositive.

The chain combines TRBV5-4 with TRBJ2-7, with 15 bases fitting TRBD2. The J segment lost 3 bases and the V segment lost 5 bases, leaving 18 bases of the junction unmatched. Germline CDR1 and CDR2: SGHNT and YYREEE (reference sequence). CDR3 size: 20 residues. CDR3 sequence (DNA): TGTGCCAGCAGTCCTGCACTGAGGGGGACTAGCGGGAGGAACCTCTACGAGCAGTACTTC. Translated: CASSPALRGTSGRNLYEQYF.

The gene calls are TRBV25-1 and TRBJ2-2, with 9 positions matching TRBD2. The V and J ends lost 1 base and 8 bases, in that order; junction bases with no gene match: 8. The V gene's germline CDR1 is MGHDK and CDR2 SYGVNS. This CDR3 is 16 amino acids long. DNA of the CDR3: TGTGCCAGCAGTGAATTATTGCTAGCGGGACGAGGGGAGCTGTTTTTT. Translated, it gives CASSELLLAGRGELFF.

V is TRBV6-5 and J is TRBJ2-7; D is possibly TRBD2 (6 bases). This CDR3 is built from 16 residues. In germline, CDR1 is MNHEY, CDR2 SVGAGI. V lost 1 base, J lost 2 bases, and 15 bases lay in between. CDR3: CASSYFRTNKPYEQYF. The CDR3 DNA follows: TGTGCCAGCAGTTACTTTAGGACTAACAAACCCTACGAGCAGTACTTC.

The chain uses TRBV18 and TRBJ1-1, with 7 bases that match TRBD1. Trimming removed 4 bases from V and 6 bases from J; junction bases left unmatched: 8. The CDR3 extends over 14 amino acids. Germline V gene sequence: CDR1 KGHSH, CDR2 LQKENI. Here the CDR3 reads CASSQGAAIAEAFF. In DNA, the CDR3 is TGTGCCAGCTCACAGGGGGCGGCGATCGCTGAAGCTTTCTTT.

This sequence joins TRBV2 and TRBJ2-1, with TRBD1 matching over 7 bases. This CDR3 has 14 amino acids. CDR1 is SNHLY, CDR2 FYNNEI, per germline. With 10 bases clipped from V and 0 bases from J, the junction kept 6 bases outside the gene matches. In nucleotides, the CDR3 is TGTGCCATCTACAGGGACAGCTCCTACAATGAGCAGTTCTTC. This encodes CAIYRDSSYNEQFF.

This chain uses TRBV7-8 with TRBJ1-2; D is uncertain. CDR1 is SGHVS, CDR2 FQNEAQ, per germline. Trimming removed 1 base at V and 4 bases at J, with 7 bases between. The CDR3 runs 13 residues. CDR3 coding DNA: TGTGCCAGCAGCTTAGACAGTTTCTATGGCTACACCTTC. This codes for CASSLDSFYGYTF.

In DNA form, the CDR3 reads TGTGCCAGCAGCCGTAGCGGCACCGGGGAGCTGTTTTTT. As protein: CASSRSGTGELFF. The chain employs TRBV5-4 and TRBJ2-2; possibly TRBD2 for D (6 bases). The CDR3 extends over 13 amino acids. Between the trimmed V and J ends, which lost 4 bases and 4 bases, there was a span of 8 bases. Germline V gene lookup returns CDR1 SGHNT and CDR2 YYREEE (reference sequence).

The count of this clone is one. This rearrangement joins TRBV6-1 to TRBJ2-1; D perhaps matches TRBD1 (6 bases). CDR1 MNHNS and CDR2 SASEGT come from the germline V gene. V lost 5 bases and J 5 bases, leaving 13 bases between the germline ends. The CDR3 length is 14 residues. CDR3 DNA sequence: TGTGCCAGCAGTTCATCAGGGGCCAACAATGAGCAGTTCTTC. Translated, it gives CASSSSGANNEQFF.